This T cell receptor beta chain derives from a study of graft-versus-host responses after intestinal transplantation. Study-wide findings and caveats: GvH clone levels peaked in circulation, and this peak was associated with early post-transplant HvG declines. Patients with graft-donor T cell macrochimerism had high graft-versus-host to host-versus-graft clonal ratios in allografts.

Deletions cut 6 bases from V and 8 bases from J, with 16 bases between. This CDR3 has 13 residues. The protocol was immunoSEQ multiplex PCR, while the TCRdb copy is restricted to in-frame clones and leaves out a portion. The sample yields more than 65,000 clones, about 94% seen once. As concerns this clone: The target antigen is unknown.

The sequencing here drew on unstimulated CD8+ T cells sorted from spleen or lymph node cells, taken before intestinal transplant. This receptor was obtained from a human donor who received an intestinal transplant. V gene TRBV23-1 combines with J gene TRBJ2-5; D possibly corresponds to TRBD1 (5 bases). TRBV23-1 is classed as an ORF, of uncertain function. In nucleotides, the CDR3 is TGCGCCAGCAGACATTCTCAGGGAAGTACCCAGTACTTC. This encodes CASRHSQGSTQYF.